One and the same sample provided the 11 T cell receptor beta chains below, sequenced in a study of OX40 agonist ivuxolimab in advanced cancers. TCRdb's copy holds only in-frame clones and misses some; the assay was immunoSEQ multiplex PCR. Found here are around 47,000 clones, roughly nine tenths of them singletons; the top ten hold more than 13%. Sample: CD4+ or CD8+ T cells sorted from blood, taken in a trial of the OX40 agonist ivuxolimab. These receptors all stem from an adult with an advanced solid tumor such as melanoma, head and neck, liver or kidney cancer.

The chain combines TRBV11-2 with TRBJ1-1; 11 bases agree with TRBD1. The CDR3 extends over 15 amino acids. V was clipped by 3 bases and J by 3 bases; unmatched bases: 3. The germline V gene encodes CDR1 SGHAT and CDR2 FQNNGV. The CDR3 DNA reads TGTGCCAGCAGCTTCGGGACAGGGGGTCACACTGAAGCTTTCTTT. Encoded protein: CASSFGTGGHTEAFF.

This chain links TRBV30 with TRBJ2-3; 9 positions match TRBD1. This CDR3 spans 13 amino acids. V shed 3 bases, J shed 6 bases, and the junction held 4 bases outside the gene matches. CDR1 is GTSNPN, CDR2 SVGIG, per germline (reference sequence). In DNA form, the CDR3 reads TGTGCCTGGAGCTCACAGGGGGCGGATACGCAGTATTTT. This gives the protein CAWSSQGADTQYF.

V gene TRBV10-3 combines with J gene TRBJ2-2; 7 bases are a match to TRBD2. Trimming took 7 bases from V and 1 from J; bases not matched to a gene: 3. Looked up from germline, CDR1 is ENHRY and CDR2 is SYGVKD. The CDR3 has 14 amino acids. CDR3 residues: CAITGRENTGELFF. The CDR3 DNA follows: TGTGCCATCACAGGGAGGGAGAACACCGGGGAGCTGTTTTTT.

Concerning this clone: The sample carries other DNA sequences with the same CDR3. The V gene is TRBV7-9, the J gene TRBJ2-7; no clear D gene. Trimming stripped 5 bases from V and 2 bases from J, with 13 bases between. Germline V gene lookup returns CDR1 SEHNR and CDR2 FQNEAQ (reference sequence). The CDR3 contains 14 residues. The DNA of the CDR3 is TGTGCCAGCAGCCCCCCAGGCAGAACCTACGAGCAGTACTTC. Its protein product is CASSPPGRTYEQYF.

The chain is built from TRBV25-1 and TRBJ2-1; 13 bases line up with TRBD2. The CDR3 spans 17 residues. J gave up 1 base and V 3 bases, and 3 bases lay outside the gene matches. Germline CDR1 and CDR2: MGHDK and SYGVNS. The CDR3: CASSDPTSGGSYNEQFF. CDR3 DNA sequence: TGTGCCAGCAGTGACCCGACTAGCGGGGGGTCCTACAATGAGCAGTTCTTC. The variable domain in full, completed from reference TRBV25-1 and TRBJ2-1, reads EADIYQTPRYLVIGTGKKITLECSQTMGHDKMYWYQQDPGMELHLIHYSYGVNSTEKGDLSSESTVSRIRTEHFPLTLESARPSHTSQYLCASSDPTSGGSYNEQFFGPGTRLTVL.

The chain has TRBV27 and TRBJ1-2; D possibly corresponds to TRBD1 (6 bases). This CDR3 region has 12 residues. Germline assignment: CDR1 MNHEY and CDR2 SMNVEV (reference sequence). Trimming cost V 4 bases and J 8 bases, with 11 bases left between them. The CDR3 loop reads CASSSKGEGYTF. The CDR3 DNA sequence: TGTGCCAGCAGTTCAAAGGGGGAAGGCTACACCTTC.

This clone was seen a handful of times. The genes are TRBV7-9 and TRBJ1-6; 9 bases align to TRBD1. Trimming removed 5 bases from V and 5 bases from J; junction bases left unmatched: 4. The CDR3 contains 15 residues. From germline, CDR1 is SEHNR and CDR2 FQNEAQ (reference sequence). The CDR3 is CASSRGTGNNSPLHF. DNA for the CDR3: TGTGCCAGCAGCCGAGGGACAGGGAATAATTCACCCCTCCACTTT.

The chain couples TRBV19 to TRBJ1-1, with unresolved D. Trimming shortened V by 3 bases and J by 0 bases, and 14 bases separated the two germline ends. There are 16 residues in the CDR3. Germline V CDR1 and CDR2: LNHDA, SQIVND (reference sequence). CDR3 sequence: CASSIRIRHLNTEAFF. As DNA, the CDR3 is TGTGCCAGTAGTATTCGGATCCGACATTTGAACACTGAAGCTTTCTTT.

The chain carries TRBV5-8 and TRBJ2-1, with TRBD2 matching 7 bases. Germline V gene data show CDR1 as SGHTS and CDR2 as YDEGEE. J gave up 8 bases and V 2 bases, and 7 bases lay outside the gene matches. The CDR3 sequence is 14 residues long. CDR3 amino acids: CASSLGRERDEQFF. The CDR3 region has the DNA TGTGCCAGCAGCTTAGGGAGGGAGCGGGATGAGCAGTTCTTC.

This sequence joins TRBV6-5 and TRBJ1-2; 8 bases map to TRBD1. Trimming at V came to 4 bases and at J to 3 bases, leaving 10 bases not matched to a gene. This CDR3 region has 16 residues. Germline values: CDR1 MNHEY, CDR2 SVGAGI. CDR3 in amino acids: CASSSIGQGNYYGYTF. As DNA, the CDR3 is TGTGCCAGCAGTTCGATTGGACAGGGAAATTACTATGGCTACACCTTC.

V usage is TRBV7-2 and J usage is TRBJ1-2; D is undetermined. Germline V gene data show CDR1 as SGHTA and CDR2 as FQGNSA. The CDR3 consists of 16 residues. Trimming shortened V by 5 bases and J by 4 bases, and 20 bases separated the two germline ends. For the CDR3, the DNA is TGTGCCAGCAGCGAGACCATAATGGGGTATCCCTATGGCTACACCTTC. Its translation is CASSETIMGYPYGYTF.